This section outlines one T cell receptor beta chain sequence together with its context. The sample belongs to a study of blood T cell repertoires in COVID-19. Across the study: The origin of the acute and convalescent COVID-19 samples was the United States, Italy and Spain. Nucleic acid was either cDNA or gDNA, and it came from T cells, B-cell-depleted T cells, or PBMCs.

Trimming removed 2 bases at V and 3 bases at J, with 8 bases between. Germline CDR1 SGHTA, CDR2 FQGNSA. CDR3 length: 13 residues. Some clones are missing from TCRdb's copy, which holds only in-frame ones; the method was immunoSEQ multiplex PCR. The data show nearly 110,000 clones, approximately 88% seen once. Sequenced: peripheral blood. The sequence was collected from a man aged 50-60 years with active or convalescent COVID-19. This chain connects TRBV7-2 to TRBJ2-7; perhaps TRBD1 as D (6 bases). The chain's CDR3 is CASSLYRDYEQYF. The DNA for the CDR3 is TGTGCCAGCAGCTTATACAGGGACTACGAGCAGTACTTC.